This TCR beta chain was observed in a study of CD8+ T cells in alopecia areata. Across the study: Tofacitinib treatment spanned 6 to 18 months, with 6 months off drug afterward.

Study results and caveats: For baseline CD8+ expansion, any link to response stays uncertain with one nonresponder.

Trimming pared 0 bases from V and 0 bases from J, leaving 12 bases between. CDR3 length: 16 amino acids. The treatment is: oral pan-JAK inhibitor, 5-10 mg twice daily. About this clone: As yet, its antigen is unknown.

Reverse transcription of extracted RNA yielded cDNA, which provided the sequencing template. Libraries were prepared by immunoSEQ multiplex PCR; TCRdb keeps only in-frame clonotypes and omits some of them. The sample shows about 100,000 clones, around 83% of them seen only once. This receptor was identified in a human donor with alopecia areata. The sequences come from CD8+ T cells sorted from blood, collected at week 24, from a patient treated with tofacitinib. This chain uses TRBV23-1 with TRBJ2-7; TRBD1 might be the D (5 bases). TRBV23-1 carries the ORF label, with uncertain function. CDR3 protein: CASSQSKGSSSYEQYF. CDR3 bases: TGCGCCAGCAGTCAATCGAAGGGGTCGAGCTCCTACGAGCAGTACTTC.